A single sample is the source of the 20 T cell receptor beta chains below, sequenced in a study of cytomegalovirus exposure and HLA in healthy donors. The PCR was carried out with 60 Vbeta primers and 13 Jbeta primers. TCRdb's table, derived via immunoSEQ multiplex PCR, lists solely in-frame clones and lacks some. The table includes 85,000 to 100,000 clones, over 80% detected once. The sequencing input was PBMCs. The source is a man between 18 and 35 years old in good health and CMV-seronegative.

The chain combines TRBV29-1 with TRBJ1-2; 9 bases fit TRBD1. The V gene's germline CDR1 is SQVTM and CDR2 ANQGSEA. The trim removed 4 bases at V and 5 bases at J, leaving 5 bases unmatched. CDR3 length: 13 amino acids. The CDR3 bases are TGCAGCGTTGTAAGGGGACAGGGATATGGCTACACCTTC. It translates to CSVVRGQGYGYTF.

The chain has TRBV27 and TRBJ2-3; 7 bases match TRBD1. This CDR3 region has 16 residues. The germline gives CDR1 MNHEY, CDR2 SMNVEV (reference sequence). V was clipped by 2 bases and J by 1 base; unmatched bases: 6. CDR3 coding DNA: TGTGCCAGCAGTTTAGGACAGGTTCGGGGCACAGATACGCAGTATTTT. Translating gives CASSLGQVRGTDTQYF.

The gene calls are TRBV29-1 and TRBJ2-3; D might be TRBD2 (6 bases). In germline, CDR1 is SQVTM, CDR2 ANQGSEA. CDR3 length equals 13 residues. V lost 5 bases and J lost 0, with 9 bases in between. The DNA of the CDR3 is TGCAGCGTTTTCGGGAGAAGCACAGATACGCAGTATTTT. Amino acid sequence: CSVFGRSTDTQYF.

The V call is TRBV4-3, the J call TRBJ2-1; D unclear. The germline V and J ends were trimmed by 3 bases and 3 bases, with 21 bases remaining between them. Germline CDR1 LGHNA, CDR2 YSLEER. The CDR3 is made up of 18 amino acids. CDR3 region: CASSQATVGRYYYNEQFF. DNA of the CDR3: TGCGCCAGCAGCCAGGCTACAGTGGGCAGGTATTACTACAATGAGCAGTTCTTC.

The CDR3 DNA reads TGTGCCAGCAGTATAACAGGGGTCGAAAAACTGTTTTTT. It specifies CASSITGVEKLFF. This rearrangement joins TRBV6-1 to TRBJ1-4, with 7 positions matching TRBD1. Trimming removed 5 bases from V and 8 bases from J; junction bases left unmatched: 5. The CDR3 sequence is 13 residues long. Germline V gene lookup returns CDR1 MNHNS and CDR2 SASEGT.

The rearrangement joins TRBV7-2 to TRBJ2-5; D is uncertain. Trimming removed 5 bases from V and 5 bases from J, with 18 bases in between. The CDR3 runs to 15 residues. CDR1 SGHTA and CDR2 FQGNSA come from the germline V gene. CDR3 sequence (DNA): TGTGCCAGCAGCCCTAGTCAGCGTATTCGGGAGACCCAGTACTTC. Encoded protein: CASSPSQRIRETQYF.

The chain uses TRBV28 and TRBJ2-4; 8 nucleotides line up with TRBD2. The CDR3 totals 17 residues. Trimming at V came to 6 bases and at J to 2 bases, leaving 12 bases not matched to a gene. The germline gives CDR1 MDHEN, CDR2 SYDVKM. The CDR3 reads CASSRRLREDTKNIQYF. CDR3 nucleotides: TGTGCCAGCAGCCGAAGACTGCGGGAGGATACCAAAAACATTCAGTACTTC.

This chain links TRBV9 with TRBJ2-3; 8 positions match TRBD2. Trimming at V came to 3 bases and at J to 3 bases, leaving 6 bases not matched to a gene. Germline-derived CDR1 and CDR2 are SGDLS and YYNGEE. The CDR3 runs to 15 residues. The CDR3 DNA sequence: TGTGCCAGCAGCGAATCGGGAGGGCGGACAGATACGCAGTATTTT. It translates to CASSESGGRTDTQYF. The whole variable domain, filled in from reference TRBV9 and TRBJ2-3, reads DSGVTQTPKHLITATGQRVTLRCSPRSGDLSVYWYQQSLDQGLQFLIQYYNGEERAKGNILERFSAQQFPDLHSELNLSSLELGDSALYFCASSESGGRTDTQYFGPGTRLTVL.

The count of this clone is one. The CDR3 spells CASSEWGDSNQPQHF. Written as DNA, the CDR3 is TGTGCCAGCAGTGAATGGGGCGATAGCAATCAGCCCCAGCATTTT. The V and J genes are TRBV25-1 and TRBJ1-5, with D possibly TRBD1 on 5 matching bases. V was pared by 1 base and J by 0 bases, with 7 bases between. The CDR3 runs 15 residues. From germline, CDR1 is MGHDK and CDR2 SYGVNS.

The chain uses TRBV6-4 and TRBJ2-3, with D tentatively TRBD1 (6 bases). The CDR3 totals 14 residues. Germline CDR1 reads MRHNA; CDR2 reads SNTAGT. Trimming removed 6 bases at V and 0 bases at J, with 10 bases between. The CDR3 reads CASRRTASTDTQYF. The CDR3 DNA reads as TGTGCCAGCAGGCGGACAGCTAGCACAGATACGCAGTATTTT.

The CDR3 sequence is CASSFAPRTGNAGNTIYF. The CDR3 DNA sequence: TGTGCCAGCAGCTTTGCCCCAAGGACAGGCAATGCTGGAAACACCATATATTTT. The chain carries TRBV5-5 and TRBJ1-3; 7 nucleotides match TRBD1. Germline CDR1 is SGHKS and CDR2 is YYEKEE (reference sequence). CDR3 size: 18 residues. V was clipped by 2 bases and J by 2 bases; unmatched bases: 13.

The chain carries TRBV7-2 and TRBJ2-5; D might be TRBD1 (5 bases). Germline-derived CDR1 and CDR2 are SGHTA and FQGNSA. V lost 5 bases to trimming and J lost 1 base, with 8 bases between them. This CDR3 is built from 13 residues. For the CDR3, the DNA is TGTGCCAGCAGCCGACAGACCCAAGAGACCCAGTACTTC. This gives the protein CASSRQTQETQYF.

DNA of the CDR3: TGTGCCAGCACACAGGGTGCGAACTACGAGCAGTACTTC. This translates into CASTQGANYEQYF. The rearrangement links TRBV5-4 to TRBJ2-7; a weak D match, TRBD1 (6 bases). The CDR3 is made up of 13 amino acids. Trimming stripped 6 bases from V and 3 bases from J, with 13 bases between. CDR1 is SGHNT, CDR2 YYREEE, per germline (reference sequence).

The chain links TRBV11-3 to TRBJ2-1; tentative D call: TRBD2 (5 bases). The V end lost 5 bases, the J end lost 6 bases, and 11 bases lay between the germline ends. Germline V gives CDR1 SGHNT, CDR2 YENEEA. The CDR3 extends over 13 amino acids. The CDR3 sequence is CASSRVRGNEQFF. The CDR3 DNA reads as TGTGCCAGCAGCCGAGTACGGGGCAATGAGCAGTTCTTC.

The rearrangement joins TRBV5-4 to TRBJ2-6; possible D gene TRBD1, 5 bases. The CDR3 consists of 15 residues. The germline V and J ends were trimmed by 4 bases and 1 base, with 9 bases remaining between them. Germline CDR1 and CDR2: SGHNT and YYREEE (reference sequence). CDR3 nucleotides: TGTGCCAGCAGCCAGGACATTTCTGGGGCCAACGTCCTGACTTTC. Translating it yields CASSQDISGANVLTF.

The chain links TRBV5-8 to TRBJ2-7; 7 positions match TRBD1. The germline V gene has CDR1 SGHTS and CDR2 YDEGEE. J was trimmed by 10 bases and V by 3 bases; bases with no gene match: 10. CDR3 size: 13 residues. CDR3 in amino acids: CASSSWSDREQYF. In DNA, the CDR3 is TGTGCCAGCAGCTCGTGGTCTGACAGGGAACAGTACTTC.

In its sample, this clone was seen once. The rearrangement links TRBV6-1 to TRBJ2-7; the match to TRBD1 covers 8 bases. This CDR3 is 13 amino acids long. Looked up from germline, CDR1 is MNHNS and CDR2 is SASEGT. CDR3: CVTTGGFPYEQYF. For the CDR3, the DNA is TGTGTTACAACAGGGGGGTTTCCCTACGAGCAGTACTTC.

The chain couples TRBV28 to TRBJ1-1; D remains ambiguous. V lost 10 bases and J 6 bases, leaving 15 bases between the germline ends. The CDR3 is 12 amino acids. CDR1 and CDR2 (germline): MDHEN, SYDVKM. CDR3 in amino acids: CATVGGVPEAFF. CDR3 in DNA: TGTGCCACGGTTGGAGGTGTCCCTGAAGCTTTCTTT.

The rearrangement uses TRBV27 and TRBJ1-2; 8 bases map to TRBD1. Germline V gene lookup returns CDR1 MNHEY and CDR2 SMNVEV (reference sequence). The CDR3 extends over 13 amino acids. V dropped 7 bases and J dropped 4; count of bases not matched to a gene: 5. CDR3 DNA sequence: TGTGCCAGCACCGACAGGGGAGGCTATGGCTACACCTTC. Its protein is CASTDRGGYGYTF.

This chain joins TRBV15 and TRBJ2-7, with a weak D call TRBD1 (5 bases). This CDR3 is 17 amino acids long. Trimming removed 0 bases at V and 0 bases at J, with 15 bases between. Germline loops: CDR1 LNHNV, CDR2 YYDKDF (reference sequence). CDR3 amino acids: CATSRDRAGISSYEQYF. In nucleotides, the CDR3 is TGTGCCACCAGCAGAGATCGGGCAGGGATTAGCTCCTACGAGCAGTACTTC.